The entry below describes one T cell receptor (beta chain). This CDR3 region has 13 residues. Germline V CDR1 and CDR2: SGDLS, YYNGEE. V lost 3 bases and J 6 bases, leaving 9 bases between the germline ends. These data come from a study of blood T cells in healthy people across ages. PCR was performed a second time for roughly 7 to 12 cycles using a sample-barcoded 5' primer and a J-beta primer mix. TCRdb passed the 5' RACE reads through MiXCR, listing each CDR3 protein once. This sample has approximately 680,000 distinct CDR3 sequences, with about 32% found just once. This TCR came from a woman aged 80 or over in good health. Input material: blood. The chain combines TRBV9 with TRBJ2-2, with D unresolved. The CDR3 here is CASSAIDAGELFF. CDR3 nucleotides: TGTGCCAGCAGCGCTATAGACGCCGGGGAGCTGTTTTTT.